The clone carrying this T cell receptor beta chain has only a few counts. The authors reverse transcribed all of the isolated RNA, so sequencing captured expressed TCRB transcripts. Profiled with immunoSEQ multiplex PCR; TCRdb holds only in-frame clones, not every one. The sample consists of 300,000 to 450,000 clones, around 20% of them appearing once. The data stem from a study of beta chain features in type 1 diabetes. Heparinised blood was drawn once per donor, averaging about 0.11 L. CDR1 and CDR2 (germline): SGHRS, YFSETQ. The V segment lost 2 bases and the J segment 2 bases; nucleotides outside the gene matches: 2. This CDR3 is built from 14 residues.

The sequence derives from a woman between 18 and 29 years old in good health. Sequencing used naive CD4+ T cells from blood. This sequence joins TRBV5-1 and TRBJ2-7; 9 bases line up with TRBD2. Here the CDR3 reads CASSFSGSPYEQYF. DNA for the CDR3: TGCGCCAGCAGCTTTAGCGGGAGTCCCTACGAGCAGTACTTC.